This T cell receptor beta chain was sequenced in a study of T cells in Graves' hyperthyroidism and ophthalmopathy. Amplified regions were TCR beta CDR3 sequences from RNA transcripts. Initially, a first-round RT-PCR of the TCR CDR3 employed the HTBI primer set. Via MiXCR, TCRdb re-called the multiplex PCR reads, giving one row per CDR3 protein. The repertoire consists of roughly 580,000 distinct CDR3 sequences, with just over 45% occurring once and the leading ten covering 6.5% to 9%. The source material was peripheral blood or thyroid tissue (not recorded which). This clonotype originated in a woman under 30 with Graves' hyperthyroidism.

The CDR3 DNA is TGTGCCAGCTCACCCCCCGGACCGGTCGGAGACTACACCTTC. It encodes CASSPPGPVGDYTF. The rearrangement links TRBV2 to TRBJ1-2; D gene ambiguous. Germline V lookup: CDR1 SNHLY, CDR2 FYNNEI. There are 14 residues in the CDR3. The V end was cut by 8 bases, the J end by 10 bases, with 23 bases between. Complete variable domain (other parts from reference TRBV2 and TRBJ1-2): EPEVTQTPSHQVTQMGQEVILRCVPISNHLYFYWYRQILGQKVEFLVSFYNNEISEKSEIFDDQFSVERPDGSNFTLKIRSTKLEDSAMYFCASSPPGPVGDYTFGSGTRLTVV.